The clone carrying this T cell receptor (beta chain) showed up many times. Its antigen is not known. The authors' processing: A classifier of distant metastasis in papillary thyroid cancer was built from CDR3 differences (across clinicopathological groups). TCRdb reanalyzed the PCR reads via MiXCR. TCRdb's processing, not the authors', yielded these V and J calls. The data contain fewer than 18,000 clones, over 20% of them singletons. These data belong to a study of metastatic and nonmetastatic thyroid tumors. No treatment had been given to any patient before thyroid surgery. Study-level points and caveats: Significantly higher TCR beta diversity was reportedly seen in malignant thyroid tumors than benign nodules, in blood and tumor.

The CDR3 runs 16 residues. Trimming left V 0 bases short and J 2 bases short, with 13 bases between. Germline loops: CDR1 KGHSH, CDR2 LQKENI. The receptor was isolated from a female donor with papillary thyroid cancer or a benign thyroid nodule (not recorded which). Some clones in this sample may be carry-over from other donors' samples. The sample was tumor tissue. This rearrangement joins TRBV18 to TRBJ1-1; TRBD1 might be the D (6 bases). This CDR3 reads CASSPPSTGSNTEAFF. As DNA, the CDR3 is TGTGCCAGCTCACCACCGTCAACAGGGAGTAACACTGAAGCTTTCTTT.